The 8 T cell receptor beta chains given below trace back to one sample, sequenced in a study of shared clonotypes between healthy human individuals. The assay was immunoSEQ multiplex PCR, and TCRdb's table has in-frame clones only and misses some. The sample has roughly 2.2 million clones; 85% to 95% are singletons. Specimen: naive CD4+ T cells from PBMCs. Subset indicated: CD45RA+ positively selected. The source is a man aged 18-30 years in good health. Some clones in this sample may be carry-over from other donors' samples.

The rearrangement links TRBV5-6 to TRBJ2-2; TRBD2 aligns across 10 bases. The J segment lost 3 bases and the V segment lost 3 bases, leaving 5 bases of the junction unmatched. This CDR3 spans 16 amino acids. Germline CDR1 reads SGHDT; CDR2 reads YYEEEE. In DNA form, the CDR3 reads TGTGCCAGCAGCTCCGCGGGACTAGCGTACACCGGGGAGCTGTTTTTT. This gives the protein CASSSAGLAYTGELFF.

This chain connects TRBV4-1 to TRBJ1-1; no clear D. The V gene lost 1 base and the J gene lost 1 base, with 10 bases spanning the gap. The CDR3 is made up of 15 amino acids. CDR1 is MGHRA, CDR2 YSYEKL, per germline. The CDR3: CASSQVRDPNTEAFF. In DNA form, the CDR3 reads TGCGCCAGCAGCCAAGTGCGGGATCCGAACACTGAAGCTTTCTTT.

The chain links TRBV9 to TRBJ2-2; 7 positions agree with TRBD2. Germline-derived CDR1 and CDR2 are SGDLS and YYNGEE. The CDR3 has 14 residues. With V trimmed by 2 bases and J by 4 bases, 2 bases remained unmatched. CDR3 bases: TGTGCCAGCAGCGTTGCGGGAGCCACCGGGGAGCTGTTTTTT. The encoded protein is CASSVAGATGELFF. The complete variable domain, with remaining parts taken from reference TRBV9 and TRBJ2-2, reads DSGVTQTPKHLITATGQRVTLRCSPRSGDLSVYWYQQSLDQGLQFLIQYYNGEERAKGNILERFSAQQFPDLHSELNLSSLELGDSALYFCASSVAGATGELFFGEGSRLTVL.

This clone was seen a single time. The rearrangement links TRBV6-1 to TRBJ2-3; 7 positions agree with TRBD2. The V and J ends lost 7 bases and 2 bases, in that order; junction bases with no gene match: 9. The germline V gene encodes CDR1 MNHNS and CDR2 SASEGT. The CDR3 sequence is 15 residues long. The CDR3 coding sequence is TGTGCCAGCAACTTAGGACTAGGTTTCACAGATACGCAGTATTTT. Protein product: CASNLGLGFTDTQYF.

V gene TRBV5-1 combines with J gene TRBJ2-7, with TRBD2 matching 13 bases. Germline V CDR1 and CDR2: SGHRS, YFSETQ. The length of the CDR3 is 19 residues. V dropped 0 bases and J dropped 2; count of bases not matched to a gene: 11. The CDR3 DNA is TGCGCCAGCAGCTTGGCCGGAGGACTAGCGGGAGTAAATCCCTACGAGCAGTACTTC. Amino acid sequence: CASSLAGGLAGVNPYEQYF. The whole variable domain, remainder taken from reference TRBV5-1 and TRBJ2-7, is KAGVTQTPRYLIKTRGQQVTLSCSPISGHRSVSWYQQTPGQGLQFLFEYFSETQRNKGNFPGRFSGRQFSNSRSEMNVSTLELGDSALYLCASSLAGGLAGVNPYEQYFGPGTRLTVT.

This CDR3 is CASSLAGLGFGAEAFF. CDR3 sequence (DNA): TGCGCCAGCAGCTTGGCCGGTTTGGGCTTCGGAGCTGAAGCTTTCTTT. The chain has TRBV5-1 and TRBJ1-1; D gene unclear. The CDR3 consists of 16 residues. V shed 0 bases and J shed 6 bases, with 18 bases lying between them. The V gene's germline CDR1 is SGHRS and CDR2 YFSETQ. Filled out from reference TRBV5-1 and TRBJ1-1, the complete variable domain reads KAGVTQTPRYLIKTRGQQVTLSCSPISGHRSVSWYQQTPGQGLQFLFEYFSETQRNKGNFPGRFSGRQFSNSRSEMNVSTLELGDSALYLCASSLAGLGFGAEAFFGQGTRLTVV.

The chain is built from TRBV7-9 and TRBJ1-1; D unresolved. The CDR3 extends over 14 amino acids. Germline lookup yields CDR1 SEHNR and CDR2 FQNEAQ (reference sequence). Trimming pared 2 bases from V and 0 bases from J, leaving 7 bases between. CDR3 amino acids: CASSLLILNTEAFF. The DNA of the CDR3 is TGTGCCAGCAGCTTACTCATCTTGAACACTGAAGCTTTCTTT. The whole variable domain, remainder taken from reference TRBV7-9 and TRBJ1-1, is DTGVSQNPRHKITKRGQNVTFRCDPISEHNRLYWYRQTLGQGPEFLTYFQNEAQLEKSRLLSDRFSAERPKGSFSTLEIQRTEQGDSAMYLCASSLLILNTEAFFGQGTRLTVV.

This clone was picked up a small number of times. V gene TRBV9 combines with J gene TRBJ1-5, with D perhaps TRBD1 (6 bases). Trimming took 3 bases from V and 6 from J, leaving 13 bases between them. CDR1 SGDLS and CDR2 YYNGEE come from the germline V gene. The CDR3 extends over 14 amino acids. The CDR3 loop is CASSAGVWSQPQHF. For the CDR3, the DNA is TGTGCCAGCAGCGCAGGGGTATGGAGTCAGCCCCAGCATTTT.